This TCR beta chain was found in a study of shared clonotypes between healthy human individuals. As defined, naive CD8 cells were CD45RO-negative and positively selected for CCR7, with terminally differentiated effector memory CD45RA+ cells excluded. Each replicate PCR on the sorted subsets used approximately 180 ng DNA (about 30,000 T cell genomes). The assay was immunoSEQ multiplex PCR, and TCRdb's table has in-frame clones only and misses some. The table includes millions of clones, about 95% detected once. The CDR3 runs 15 residues. Trimming cost V 4 bases and J 6 bases, with 13 bases left between them. The germline CDR1 and CDR2 sequences are SEHNR and FQNEAQ (reference sequence).

Material for sequencing was naive CD8+ T cells sorted from blood. The chain uses TRBV7-9 and TRBJ1-6, with D hard to call. This receptor was identified in a man aged 18 to 35 in good health. CDR3 sequence (DNA): TGTGCCAGCAGCTCTGCGTTGGAGCCTAATTCACCCCTCCACTTT. Encoded protein: CASSSALEPNSPLHF.